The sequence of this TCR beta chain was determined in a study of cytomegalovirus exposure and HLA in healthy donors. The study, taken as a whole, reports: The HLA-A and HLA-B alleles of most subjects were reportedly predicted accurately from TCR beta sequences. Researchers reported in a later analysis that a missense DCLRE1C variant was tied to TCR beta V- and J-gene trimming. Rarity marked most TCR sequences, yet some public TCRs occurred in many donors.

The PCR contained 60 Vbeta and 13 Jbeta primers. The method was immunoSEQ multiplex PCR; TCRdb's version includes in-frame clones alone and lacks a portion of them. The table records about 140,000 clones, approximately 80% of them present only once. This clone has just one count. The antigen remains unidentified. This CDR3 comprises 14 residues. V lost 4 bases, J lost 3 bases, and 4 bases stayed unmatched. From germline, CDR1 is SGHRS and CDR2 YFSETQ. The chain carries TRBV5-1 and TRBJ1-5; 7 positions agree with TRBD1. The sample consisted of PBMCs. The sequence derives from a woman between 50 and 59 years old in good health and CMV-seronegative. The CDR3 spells CASSKGTDNQPQHF. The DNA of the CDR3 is TGCGCCAGCAGCAAAGGGACAGACAATCAGCCCCAGCATTTT.